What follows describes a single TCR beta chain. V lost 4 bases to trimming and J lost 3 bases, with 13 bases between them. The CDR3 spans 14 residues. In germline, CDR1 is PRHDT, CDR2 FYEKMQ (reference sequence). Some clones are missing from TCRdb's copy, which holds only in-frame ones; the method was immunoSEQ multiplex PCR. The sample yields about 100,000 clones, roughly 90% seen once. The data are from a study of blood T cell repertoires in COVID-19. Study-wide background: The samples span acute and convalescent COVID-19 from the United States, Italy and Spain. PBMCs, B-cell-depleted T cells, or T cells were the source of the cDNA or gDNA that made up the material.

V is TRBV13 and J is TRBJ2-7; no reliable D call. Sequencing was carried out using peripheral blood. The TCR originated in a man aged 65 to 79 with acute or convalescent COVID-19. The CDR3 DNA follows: TGTGCCAGCAGCTCCCGGGTCCTAATCTACGAGCAGTACTTC. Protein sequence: CASSSRVLIYEQYF. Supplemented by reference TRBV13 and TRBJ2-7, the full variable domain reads AAGVIQSPRHLIKEKRETATLKCYPIPRHDTVYWYQQGPGQDPQFLISFYEKMQSDKGSIPDRFSAQQFSDYHSELNMSSLELGDSALYFCASSSRVLIYEQYFGPGTRLTVT.